The 10 T cell receptor beta chains below come from one sample, sequenced in a study of shared clonotypes between healthy human individuals. Clones were sequenced by immunoSEQ multiplex PCR, and TCRdb holds only the in-frame ones, with some missing. The top ten clones hold about 0.13% of a sample with millions of clones, roughly 92% of them seen once. The specimen sequenced was naive CD4+ T cells sorted from blood. As to subset: CD45RA+ positively selected. All receptors derive from a man younger than 35 in good health.

The chain combines TRBV4-3 with TRBJ1-5; 8 nucleotides match TRBD1. The CDR3 sequence is 15 residues long. The germline V gene encodes CDR1 LGHNA and CDR2 YSLEER. After removal of 1 base from V and 3 bases from J, the junction contained 2 bases not matched to a gene. CDR3 sequence reads: CASSQATGANQPQHF. CDR3 sequence (DNA): TGCGCCAGCAGCCAAGCGACAGGGGCCAATCAGCCCCAGCATTTT.

About this clone itself: Other DNA sequences within the sample encode an identical CDR3. The gene calls are TRBV7-2 and TRBJ2-2; no reliable D call. The CDR3 is made up of 14 amino acids. Per germline, CDR1 SGHTA and CDR2 FQGNSA. V lost 3 bases to trimming and J lost 0 bases, with 5 bases between them. The CDR3 DNA sequence: TGTGCCAGCAGCTTCAGTCCGAACACCGGGGAGCTGTTTTTT. Translated: CASSFSPNTGELFF.

In this sample, this clone turned up once. Different DNA sequences within this sample yield the same CDR3. The chain carries TRBV6-5 and TRBJ2-7, with D maybe TRBD2 (5 bases). Per the germline V gene, CDR1 is MNHEY and CDR2 is SVGAGI. The germline V and J ends were trimmed by 2 bases and 1 base, with 12 bases remaining between them. The CDR3 totals 15 residues. The CDR3 DNA reads as TGTGCCAGCAGTTACGACGGACTGGGATCCTACGAGCAGTACTTC. Its protein product is CASSYDGLGSYEQYF.

The CDR3 loop reads CASSSGQGGTNEKLFF. CDR3 bases: TGTGCCAGCAGCTCAGGACAGGGAGGCACTAATGAAAAACTGTTTTTT. The chain links TRBV11-2 to TRBJ1-4, with TRBD1 matching 8 bases. Losses at the gene ends were 4 bases for V and 2 bases for J; bases not matched to a gene: 6. The CDR3 sequence is 16 residues long. Germline CDR1 and CDR2: SGHAT and FQNNGV.

This rearrangement joins TRBV7-2 to TRBJ1-5, with no clear D. This CDR3 contains 15 residues. Trimming pared 2 bases from V and 3 bases from J, leaving 11 bases between. Germline V lookup: CDR1 SGHTA, CDR2 FQGNSA. The CDR3 DNA reads as TGTGCCAGCAGCTTAAAGTCAGGCGACAATCAGCCCCAGCATTTT. This translates into CASSLKSGDNQPQHF.

This rearrangement joins TRBV4-1 to TRBJ2-1; TRBD2 is a possible D gene (7 bases). CDR1 is MGHRA, CDR2 YSYEKL, per germline. Trimming left V 5 bases short and J 14 bases short, with 25 bases between. The CDR3 has 15 residues. The CDR3 DNA is TGCGCCAGCAGCACAACGGGGGCTAGCGGCCTAGAGAAGTTCTTC. Protein product: CASSTTGASGLEKFF.

This rearrangement joins TRBV10-3 to TRBJ2-3, with 7 bases matching TRBD2. The germline gives CDR1 ENHRY, CDR2 SYGVKD. V dropped 6 bases and J dropped 1; count of bases not matched to a gene: 7. The CDR3 spans 15 residues. CDR3 sequence (DNA): TGTGCCATCAGCCCCGCGGGAGTTCGCACAGATACGCAGTATTTT. Translated, it gives CAISPAGVRTDTQYF.

This clone came up a few times. Other DNA sequences from this sample encode an identical CDR3 as well. The CDR3 sequence: CASSSNQPQHF. The CDR3 coding sequence is TGTGCCAGTAGTAGCAATCAGCCCCAGCATTTT. V and J are TRBV19 and TRBJ1-5; unclear D gene. The V end was cut by 4 bases, the J end by 2 bases, with 0 bases between. Looked up from germline, CDR1 is LNHDA and CDR2 is SQIVND (reference sequence). The CDR3 length is 11 residues.

The chain uses TRBV7-2 and TRBJ2-5, with 16 bases matching TRBD2. The V and J ends lost 5 bases and 3 bases, in that order; junction bases with no gene match: 6. Germline loops: CDR1 SGHTA, CDR2 FQGNSA. CDR3 length equals 17 residues. CDR3 protein: CASSARGLAGGEETQYF. Written as DNA, the CDR3 is TGTGCCAGCAGCGCTAGGGGACTAGCGGGAGGGGAAGAGACCCAGTACTTC. Full variable domain (missing parts from reference TRBV7-2 and TRBJ2-5): GAGVSQSPSNKVTEKGKDVELRCDPISGHTALYWYRQSLGQGLEFLIYFQGNSAPDKSGLPSDRFSAERTGGSVSTLTIQRTQQEDSAVYLCASSARGLAGGEETQYFGPGTRLLVL.

The V gene is TRBV2, the J gene TRBJ1-3; D not certain. Germline values: CDR1 SNHLY, CDR2 FYNNEI. The CDR3 is 14 residues long. Trimming removed 5 bases from V and 0 bases from J, with 8 bases in between. For the CDR3, the DNA is TGTGCCAGCAGTTTACAGAGCTCTGGAAACACCATATATTTT. Its translation: CASSLQSSGNTIYF.